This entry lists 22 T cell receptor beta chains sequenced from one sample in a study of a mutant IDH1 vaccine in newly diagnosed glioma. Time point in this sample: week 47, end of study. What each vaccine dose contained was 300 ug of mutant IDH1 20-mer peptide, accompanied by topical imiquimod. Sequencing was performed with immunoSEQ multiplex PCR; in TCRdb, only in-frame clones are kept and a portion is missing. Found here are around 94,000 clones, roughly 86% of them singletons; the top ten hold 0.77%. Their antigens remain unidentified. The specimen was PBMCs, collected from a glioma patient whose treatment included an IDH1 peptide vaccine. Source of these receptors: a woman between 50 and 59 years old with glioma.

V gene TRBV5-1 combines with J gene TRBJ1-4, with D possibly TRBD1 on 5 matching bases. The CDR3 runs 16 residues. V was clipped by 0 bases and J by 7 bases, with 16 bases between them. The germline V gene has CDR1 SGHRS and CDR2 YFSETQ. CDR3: CASSLGGAGAGEKLFF. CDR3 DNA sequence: TGCGCCAGCAGCTTGGGAGGGGCAGGAGCAGGTGAAAAACTGTTTTTT.

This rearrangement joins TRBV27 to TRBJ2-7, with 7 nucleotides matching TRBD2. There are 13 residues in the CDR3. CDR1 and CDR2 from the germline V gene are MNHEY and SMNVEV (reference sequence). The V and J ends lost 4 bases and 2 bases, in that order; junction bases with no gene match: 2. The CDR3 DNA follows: TGTGCCAGCAGTTCCAGCGGGGCCTACGAGCAGTACTTC. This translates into CASSSSGAYEQYF.

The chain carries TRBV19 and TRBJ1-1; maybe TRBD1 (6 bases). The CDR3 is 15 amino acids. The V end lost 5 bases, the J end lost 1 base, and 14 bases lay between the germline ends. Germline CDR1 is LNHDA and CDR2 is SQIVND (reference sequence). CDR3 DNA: TGTGCCAGTAGTCCTGCCGGGACACCGAACACTGAAGCTTTCTTT. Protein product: CASSPAGTPNTEAFF.

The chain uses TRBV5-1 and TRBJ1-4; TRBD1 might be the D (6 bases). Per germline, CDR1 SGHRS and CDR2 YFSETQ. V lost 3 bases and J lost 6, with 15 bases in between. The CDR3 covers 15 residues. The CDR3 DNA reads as TGCGCCAGCAGCTACGTATGGGGGGGCGATGAAAAACTGTTTTTT. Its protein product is CASSYVWGGDEKLFF.

The CDR3 sequence: CASSPQVNTEAFF. CDR3 nucleotides: TGTGCCAGCTCACCACAAGTTAACACTGAAGCTTTCTTT. The chain has TRBV18 and TRBJ1-1; unclear D gene. From germline, CDR1 is KGHSH and CDR2 LQKENI. The CDR3 loop spans 13 amino acids. The ends were cut back, 1 base at V and 2 bases at J, with 5 bases in the middle.

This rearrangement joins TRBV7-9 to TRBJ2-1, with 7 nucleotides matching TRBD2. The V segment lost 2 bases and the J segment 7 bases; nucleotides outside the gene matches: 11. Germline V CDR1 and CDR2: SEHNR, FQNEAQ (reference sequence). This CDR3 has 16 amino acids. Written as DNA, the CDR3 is TGTGCCAGCAGCTTATGGCGCGGGAGTAGCGGAAATGAGCAGTTCTTC. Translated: CASSLWRGSSGNEQFF. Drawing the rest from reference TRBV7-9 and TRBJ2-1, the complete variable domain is DTGVSQNPRHKITKRGQNVTFRCDPISEHNRLYWYRQTLGQGPEFLTYFQNEAQLEKSRLLSDRFSAERPKGSFSTLEIQRTEQGDSAMYLCASSLWRGSSGNEQFFGPGTRLTVL.

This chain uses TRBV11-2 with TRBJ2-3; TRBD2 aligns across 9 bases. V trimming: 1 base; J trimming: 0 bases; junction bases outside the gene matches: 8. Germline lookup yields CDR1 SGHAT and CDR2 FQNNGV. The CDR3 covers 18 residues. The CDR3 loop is CASSLGVLTSGSTDTQYF. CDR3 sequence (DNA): TGTGCCAGCAGCTTAGGGGTCCTGACTAGCGGTAGCACAGATACGCAGTATTTT.

CDR3 coding DNA: TGTGCCAGCAGCTTAGGGCTAGCGGGAGTTTTGTACGAGCAGTACTTC. Protein sequence: CASSLGLAGVLYEQYF. This chain uses TRBV7-9 with TRBJ2-7; 10 bases agree with TRBD2. The V gene end was trimmed by 1 base and the J gene end by 4 bases; junction bases not matched to a gene: 7. Germline CDR1 SEHNR, CDR2 FQNEAQ (reference sequence). The CDR3 is made up of 16 amino acids.

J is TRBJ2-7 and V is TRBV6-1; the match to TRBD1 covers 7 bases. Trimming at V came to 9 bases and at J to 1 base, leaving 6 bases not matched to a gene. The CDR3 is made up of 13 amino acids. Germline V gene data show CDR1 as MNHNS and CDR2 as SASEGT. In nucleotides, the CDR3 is TGTGCCAGTCAGGACAGGATTTCCTACGAGCAGTACTTC. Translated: CASQDRISYEQYF.

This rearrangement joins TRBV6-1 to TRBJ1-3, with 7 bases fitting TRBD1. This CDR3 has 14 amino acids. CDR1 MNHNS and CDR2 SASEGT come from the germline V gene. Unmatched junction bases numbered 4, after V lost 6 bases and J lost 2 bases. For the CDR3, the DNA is TGTGCCAGCAGGCCACAGGGGACTGGAAACACCATATATTTT. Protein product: CASRPQGTGNTIYF.

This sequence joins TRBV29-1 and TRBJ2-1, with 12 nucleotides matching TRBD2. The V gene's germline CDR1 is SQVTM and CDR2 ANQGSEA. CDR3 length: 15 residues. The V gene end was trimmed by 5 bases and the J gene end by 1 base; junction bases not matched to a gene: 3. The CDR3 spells CSVHTSGRSYNEQFF. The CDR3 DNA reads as TGCAGCGTTCATACTAGCGGGAGGTCCTACAATGAGCAGTTCTTC.

The CDR3 is CASLIGVEAFF. CDR3 DNA sequence: TGTGCCAGCCTTATCGGTGTTGAAGCTTTCTTT. The V gene is TRBV28, the J gene TRBJ1-1; no clear D. The V end was cut by 8 bases, the J end by 7 bases, with 11 bases between. The CDR3 totals 11 residues. Germline V gene sequence: CDR1 MDHEN, CDR2 SYDVKM.

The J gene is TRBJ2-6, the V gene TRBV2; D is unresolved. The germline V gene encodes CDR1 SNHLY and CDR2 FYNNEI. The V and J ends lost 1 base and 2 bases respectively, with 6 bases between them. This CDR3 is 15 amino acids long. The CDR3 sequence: CASSEEGAGANVLTF. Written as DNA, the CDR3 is TGTGCCAGCAGTGAAGAGGGCGCTGGGGCCAACGTCCTGACTTTC.

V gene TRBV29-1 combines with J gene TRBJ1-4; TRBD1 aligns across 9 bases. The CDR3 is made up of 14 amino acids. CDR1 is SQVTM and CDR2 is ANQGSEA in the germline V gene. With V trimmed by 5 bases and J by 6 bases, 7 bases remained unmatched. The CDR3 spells CSVLAGTGYEKLFF. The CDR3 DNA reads TGCAGCGTTTTGGCCGGGACAGGGTATGAAAAACTGTTTTTT.

The CDR3 loop reads CASSYSDRGKYEQYF. The CDR3 DNA is TGTGCCAGCAGTTACTCGGACAGGGGGAAATACGAGCAGTACTTC. V and J are TRBV6-5 and TRBJ2-7; 10 nucleotides agree with TRBD1. Per germline, CDR1 MNHEY and CDR2 SVGAGI. J lost 4 bases, V lost 0 bases, and 3 bases had no gene match. The CDR3 length is 15 residues.

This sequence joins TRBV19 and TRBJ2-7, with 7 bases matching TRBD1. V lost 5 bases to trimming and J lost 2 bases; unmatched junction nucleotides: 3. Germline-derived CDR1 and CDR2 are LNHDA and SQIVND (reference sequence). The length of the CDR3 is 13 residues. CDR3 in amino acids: CASSLGTAYEQYF. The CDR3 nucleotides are TGTGCCAGTAGTTTGGGGACAGCCTACGAGCAGTACTTC.

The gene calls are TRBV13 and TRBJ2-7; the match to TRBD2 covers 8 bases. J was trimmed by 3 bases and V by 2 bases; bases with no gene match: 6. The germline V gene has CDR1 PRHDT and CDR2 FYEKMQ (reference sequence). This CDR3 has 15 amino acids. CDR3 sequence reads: CASSLRGLGIYEQYF. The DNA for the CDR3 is TGTGCCAGCAGCTTAAGGGGACTAGGAATCTACGAGCAGTACTTC.

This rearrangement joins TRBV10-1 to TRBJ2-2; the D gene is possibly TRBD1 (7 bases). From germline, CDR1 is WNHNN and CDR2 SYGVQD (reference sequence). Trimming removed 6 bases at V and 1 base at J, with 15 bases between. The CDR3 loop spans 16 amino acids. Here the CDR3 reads CASSQGGSMNTGELFF. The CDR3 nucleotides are TGCGCCAGCAGCCAGGGGGGATCTATGAACACCGGGGAGCTGTTTTTT.

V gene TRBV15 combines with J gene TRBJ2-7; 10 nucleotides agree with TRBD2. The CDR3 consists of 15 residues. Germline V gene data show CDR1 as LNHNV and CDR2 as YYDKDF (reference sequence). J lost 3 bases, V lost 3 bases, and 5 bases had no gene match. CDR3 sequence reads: CATSREREGGYEQYF. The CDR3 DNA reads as TGTGCCACCAGCAGGGAGCGGGAGGGAGGCTACGAGCAGTACTTC.

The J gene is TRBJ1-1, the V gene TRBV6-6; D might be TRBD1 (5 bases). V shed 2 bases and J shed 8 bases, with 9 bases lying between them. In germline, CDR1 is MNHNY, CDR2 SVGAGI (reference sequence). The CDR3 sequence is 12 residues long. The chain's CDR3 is CASSYDSLEAFF. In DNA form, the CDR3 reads TGTGCCAGCAGTTACGACAGTTTGGAAGCTTTCTTT.

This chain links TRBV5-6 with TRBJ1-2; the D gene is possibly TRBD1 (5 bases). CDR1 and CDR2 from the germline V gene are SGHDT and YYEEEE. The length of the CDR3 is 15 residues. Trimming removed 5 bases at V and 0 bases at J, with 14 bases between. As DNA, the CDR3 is TGTGCCAGCAGTCACGGGACGGGAGCTAACTATGGCTACACCTTC. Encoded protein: CASSHGTGANYGYTF.

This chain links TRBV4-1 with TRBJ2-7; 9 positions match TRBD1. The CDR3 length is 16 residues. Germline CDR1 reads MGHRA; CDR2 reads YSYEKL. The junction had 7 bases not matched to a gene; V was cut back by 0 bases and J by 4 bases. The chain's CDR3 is CASSQEWGQGHYEQYF. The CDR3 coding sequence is TGCGCCAGCAGCCAAGAATGGGGACAGGGCCATTACGAGCAGTACTTC.